This T cell receptor beta chain was identified during a study of spatial heterogeneity in lung cancer. Study details: As counted in raw reads, each unique TCR and UMI combination appeared more than ten times on average. Study conclusions and caveats: Resection saw ubiquitous expanded tumor TCRs appear in blood more than follow-up did.

TCRdb re-called the 5' RACE reads through MiXCR, storing one row per CDR3 protein. This table has 45,000 to 50,000 distinct CDR3 sequences, 10% to 15% appearing once. Time point in this sample: blood at routine non-recurrence follow-up after resection. Trimming cost V 3 bases and J 3 bases; bases outside gene matches: 8. From germline, CDR1 is SGHTA and CDR2 FQGNSA. The CDR3 contains 15 residues. This clonotype was picked up a small number of times. Its specificity is not known. The sequences come from PBMCs, collected at follow-up. The TCR originated in a male donor with early-stage non-small cell lung cancer. The chain employs TRBV7-2 and TRBJ2-7; TRBD2 matches at 7 bases. CDR3 sequence (DNA): TGTGCCAGCAGCTTTTCGGGGGGTAGTAACTACGAGCAGTACTTC. Residues: CASSFSGGSNYEQYF.